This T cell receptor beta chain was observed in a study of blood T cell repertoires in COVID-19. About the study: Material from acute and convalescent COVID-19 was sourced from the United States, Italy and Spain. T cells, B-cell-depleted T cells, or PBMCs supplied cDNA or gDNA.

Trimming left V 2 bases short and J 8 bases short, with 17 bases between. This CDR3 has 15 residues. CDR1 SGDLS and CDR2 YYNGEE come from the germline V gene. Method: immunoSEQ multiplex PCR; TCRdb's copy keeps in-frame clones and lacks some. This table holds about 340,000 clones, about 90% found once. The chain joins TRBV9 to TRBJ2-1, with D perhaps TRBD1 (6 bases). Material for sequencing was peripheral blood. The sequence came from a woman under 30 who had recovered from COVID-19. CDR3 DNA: TGTGCCAGCAGCGTTGGGGGCTGGGGCGCGGATGAGCAGTTCTTC. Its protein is CASSVGGWGADEQFF. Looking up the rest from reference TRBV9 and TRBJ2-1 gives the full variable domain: DSGVTQTPKHLITATGQRVTLRCSPRSGDLSVYWYQQSLDQGLQFLIQYYNGEERAKGNILERFSAQQFPDLHSELNLSSLELGDSALYFCASSVGGWGADEQFFGPGTRLTVL.